The rows below give T cell receptor beta chains drawn from one sample of a study. TCRdb reanalysed the 5' RACE reads using MiXCR and keeps one entry per CDR3 protein. Of nearly 55,000 distinct CDR3 sequences in the sample, under 20% were seen once. Input material: naive CD4+ T cells sorted from blood. The source is a female donor with breast cancer. Each CDR3 is given with its conserved first and last residue. The D gene is left open where the match is weak. The size entry is marked missing in some rows and otherwise reads once, few, many or a size class.

CDR3 protein	CDR3 DNA	clone size	V gene	J gene	D gene
CASSAGQGDGYTF	TGTGCCAGCAGCGCAGGGCAGGGAGATGGCTACACCTTC	many	TRBV9	TRBJ1-2	-
CASSFGAGAYEQYF	TGTGCCAGCAGTTTCGGAGCGGGAGCATACGAGCAGTACTTC	-	TRBV12-3/TRBV12-4	TRBJ2-7	TRBD2
CASSLTGEQFF	TGTGCCAGCAGTTTAACCGGTGAGCAGTTCTTC	-	TRBV12-3/TRBV12-4	TRBJ2-1	-
CASRGDGLLNTEAFF	TGTGCCAGCAGGGGAGACGGGCTACTGAACACTGAAGCTTTCTTT	-	TRBV6-1	TRBJ1-1	-
CASSNLVGEQYF	TGTGCCAGCAGCAATCTAGTGGGCGAGCAGTACTTC	-	TRBV9	TRBJ2-7	-
CASSLKQGVQAEKLFF	TGTGCCAGCAGCCTTAAACAGGGGGTTCAGGCTGAAAAACTGTTTTTT	many	TRBV7-3	TRBJ1-4	TRBD1
CASSLRQGANNEQFF	TGTGCTAGCAGCTTGCGGCAGGGGGCGAACAATGAGCAGTTCTTC	few	TRBV7-7	TRBJ2-1	TRBD1
CASSLRSGGTQYF	TGTGCCAGCAGCTTGAGGTCGGGGGGGACGCAGTATTTT	many	TRBV27	TRBJ2-3	TRBD2
CASSLVMRGPGDTQYF	TGCGCCAGCAGCTTGGTTATGAGGGGACCCGGGGATACGCAGTATTTT	-	TRBV5-1	TRBJ2-3	-
CASSALVTQYF	TGTGCCAGCAGTGCCCTAGTTACGCAGTATTTT	many	TRBV6-1	TRBJ2-3	-
CASGLGGGGTEAFF	TGTGCTAGTGGTTTGGGTGGGGGAGGCACTGAAGCTTTCTTT	-	TRBV12-5	TRBJ1-1	-
CASSFPLASGTNTGELFF	TGTGCCAGCAGCTTCCCTCTAGCTAGCGGGACGAACACCGGGGAGCTGTTTTTT	few	TRBV11-2	TRBJ2-2	TRBD2
CSARDSGSEQFF	TGCAGTGCTAGAGATTCAGGCAGTGAGCAGTTCTTC	few	TRBV20-1	TRBJ2-1	-
CATSDFVSDTQYF	TGTGCCACCAGTGATTTCGTCTCAGATACGCAGTATTTT	many	TRBV24-1	TRBJ2-3	-
CSAKQGVGEAFF	TGCAGTGCCAAACAGGGGGTGGGTGAAGCTTTCTTT	many	TRBV20-1	TRBJ1-1	TRBD1
CASSLGTGGGQPQHF	TGCGCCAGCAGCTTAGGGACAGGGGGAGGGCAGCCCCAGCATTTT	many	TRBV5-1	TRBJ1-5	TRBD1
CASSSHYEQYF	TGTGCCAGCAGCTCCCATTACGAGCAGTACTTC	few	TRBV7-2	TRBJ2-7	-
CASSLNFRGSPLHF	TGTGCCAGCAGCTTAAACTTCCGGGGTTCACCCCTCCACTTT	many	TRBV7-2	TRBJ1-6	-
CASSLAGGGSYEQYF	TGTGCCAGCAGCCTAGCGGGAGGGGGCTCCTACGAGCAGTACTTC	-	TRBV21-1	TRBJ2-7	-
CSVGNYSGANVLTF	TGCAGCGTCGGTAACTACTCTGGGGCCAACGTCCTGACTTTC	-	TRBV29-1	TRBJ2-6	-
CASTEIRFGSTDTQYF	TGTGCCAGCACCGAAATTCGGTTCGGAAGCACAGATACGCAGTATTTT	few	TRBV28	TRBJ2-3	-
CASSLDRTIGYYDQYF	TGCGCCAGCAGCTTGGACCGTACAATAGGCTACTACGATCAGTACTTC	-	TRBV5-1	TRBJ2-7	-
CASSLFVEIGGYTF	TGTGCCAGCAGCCTATTTGTGGAGATAGGCGGCTACACCTTC	few	TRBV7-9	TRBJ1-2	-
CATRPTSGDSPLHF	TGTGCCACCCGACCAACCTCAGGGGATTCACCCCTCCACTTT	few	TRBV6-5	TRBJ1-6	-
CSARDHRTYGYTF	TGCAGTGCTAGAGATCACCGGACTTACGGCTACACCTTC	many	TRBV20-1	TRBJ1-2	-
CASSTQKGGSYNEQFF	TGCGCCAGCAGCACTCAAAAAGGTGGCTCCTACAATGAGCAGTTCTTC	many	TRBV4-1	TRBJ2-1	-
CASSPQSGANVLTF	TGCGCCAGCAGCCCTCAGTCTGGGGCCAACGTCCTGACTTTC	few	TRBV5-1	TRBJ2-6	-
CASSTSQVQGYNEQFF	TGCGCCAGCAGCACCTCCCAGGTTCAGGGCTACAATGAGCAGTTCTTC	-	TRBV5-1	TRBJ2-1	-
CASSSGYSYEQYF	TGTGCCAGCTCGTCAGGTTACTCCTACGAACAGTACTTC	-	TRBV18	TRBJ2-7	-
CSVGGQGPETQYF	TGCAGCGTGGGTGGACAGGGGCCTGAGACCCAGTACTTC	few	TRBV29-1	TRBJ2-5	TRBD1
CSAPGHHTMNTEAFF	TGCAGTGCTCCGGGGCATCATACCATGAACACTGAAGCTTTCTTT	many	TRBV20-1	TRBJ1-1	-
CASSTGREAGAFF	TGTGCCAGCAGTACAGGGCGAGAGGCGGGAGCTTTCTTT	few	TRBV6-2/TRBV6-3	TRBJ1-1	-